These T cell receptor beta chains were read from a single sample in a study of T cell repertoires in cytomegalovirus infection. Their cognate antigens are unknown. In TCRdb, the reads were re-called with MiXCR into one record per CDR3 protein. The sample contains around 340,000 distinct CDR3 sequences, about 29% of which appear only once. The specimen was cultured PBMCs, collected from culture after CMV antigen stimulation. The receptor source for this set is a human donor in good health (CMV status not recorded). Some clones in this sample may be carry-over from other donors' samples. Each CDR3 is given with its conserved first and last residue. A D gene is named only where the DNA matches it firmly. Rows may omit the clone size; those that give it use once, few, many or a size class.

TRBJ2-1 TRBD2 . TRBV10-3 CAIEKTSGRGNEQFF TGTGCCATCGAGAAGACTAGCGGGAGGGGCAATGAGCAGTTCTTC
TRBJ1-6 . . TRBV5-4 CASSLVAAGNSPLHF TGTGCCAGCAGCTTGGTGGCGGCAGGAAATTCACCCCTCCACTTT
TRBJ1-6 . many TRBV7-2 CASSSNTAGAHNSPLHF TGTGCCAGCAGCTCCAACACCGCAGGGGCGCATAATTCACCCCTCCACTTT
TRBJ2-1 . many TRBV6-1 CASSEQGWYEQFF TGTGCCAGCAGTGAACAGGGGTGGTATGAGCAGTTCTTC
TRBJ1-5 . . TRBV19 CASSIVGPSNQPQHF TGTGCCAGTAGTATTGTGGGGCCTAGCAATCAGCCCCAGCATTTT
TRBJ1-5 TRBD1 . TRBV2 CASSPRDRGLGNQPQHF TGTGCCAGCAGTCCTCGGGACAGGGGGCTTGGGAATCAGCCCCAGCATTTT
TRBJ2-5 . . TRBV6-5 CASSYWAGQETQYF TGTGCCAGCAGTTACTGGGCAGGCCAAGAGACCCAGTACTTC
TRBJ1-5 . few TRBV24-1 CATSDTYSNQPQHF TGTGCCACCAGTGACACCTATAGCAATCAGCCCCAGCATTTT
TRBJ1-4 . . TRBV30 CAWKGVGEKLFF TGTGCCTGGAAGGGTGTAGGCGAAAAACTGTTTTTT
TRBJ2-3 TRBD2 many TRBV20-1 CSASNSGGSDTQYF TGCAGTGCTAGTAACAGCGGGGGGTCAGATACGCAGTATTTT
TRBJ2-1 . . TRBV2 CASSVDGSGNEQFF TGTGCCAGCAGTGTAGACGGGAGTGGTAATGAGCAGTTCTTC
TRBJ2-3 . . TRBV12-3/TRBV12-4 CASSKKGSGEDTQYF TGTGCCAGCAGTAAAAAAGGATCAGGGGAAGATACGCAGTATTTT
TRBJ1-2 . few TRBV12-3/TRBV12-4 CASSLERGRANYGYTF TGTGCCAGCAGTTTAGAGAGGGGTCGTGCTAACTATGGCTACACCTTC
TRBJ2-3 . few TRBV5-4 CASSRDSPTQYF TGTGCCAGCAGTCGGGACTCCCCTACGCAGTATTTT
TRBJ2-5 TRBD2 . TRBV27 CASRGLAGGEETQYF TGTGCCAGCCGGGGACTAGCGGGGGGGGAAGAGACCCAGTACTTC
TRBJ1-2 . . TRBV27 CASSQSSGKYGYTF TGTGCCAGCAGCCAATCTTCGGGCAAATATGGCTACACCTTC
TRBJ1-1 . . TRBV7-8 CASSLVLSEAFF TGTGCCAGCAGCTTAGTGTTATCTGAAGCTTTCTTT
TRBJ2-1 TRBD2 few TRBV6-2/TRBV6-3 CASSIFSGNYNEQFF TGTGCCAGCAGTATTTTTAGCGGGAACTACAATGAGCAGTTCTTC
TRBJ2-5 TRBD2 many TRBV7-2 CASSYSGRGETQYF TGTGCCAGCAGCTATAGCGGGAGGGGAGAGACCCAGTACTTC